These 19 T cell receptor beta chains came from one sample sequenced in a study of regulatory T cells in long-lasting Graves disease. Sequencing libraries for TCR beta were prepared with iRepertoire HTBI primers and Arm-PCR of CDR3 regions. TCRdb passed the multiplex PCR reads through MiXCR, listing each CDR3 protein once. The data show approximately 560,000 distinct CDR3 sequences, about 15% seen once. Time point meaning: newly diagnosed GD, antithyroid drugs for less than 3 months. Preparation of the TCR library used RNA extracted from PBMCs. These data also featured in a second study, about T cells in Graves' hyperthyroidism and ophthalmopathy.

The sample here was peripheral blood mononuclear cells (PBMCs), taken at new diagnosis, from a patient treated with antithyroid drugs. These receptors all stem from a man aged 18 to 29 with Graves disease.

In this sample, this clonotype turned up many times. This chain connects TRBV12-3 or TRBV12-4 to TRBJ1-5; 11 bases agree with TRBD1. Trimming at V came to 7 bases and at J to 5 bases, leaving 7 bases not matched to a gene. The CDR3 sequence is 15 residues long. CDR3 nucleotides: TGTGCCAGCAAAGAAGGACAGGGGGCATATCAGCCCCAGCATTTT. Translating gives CASKEGQGAYQPQHF.

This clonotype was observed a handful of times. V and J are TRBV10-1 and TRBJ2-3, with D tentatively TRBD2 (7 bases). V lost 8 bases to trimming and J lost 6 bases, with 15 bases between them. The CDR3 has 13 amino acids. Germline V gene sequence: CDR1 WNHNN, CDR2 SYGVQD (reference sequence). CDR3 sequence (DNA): TGCGCCAGCGGAGAGGGGGGGTTGGATACGCAGTATTTT. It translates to CASGEGGLDTQYF.

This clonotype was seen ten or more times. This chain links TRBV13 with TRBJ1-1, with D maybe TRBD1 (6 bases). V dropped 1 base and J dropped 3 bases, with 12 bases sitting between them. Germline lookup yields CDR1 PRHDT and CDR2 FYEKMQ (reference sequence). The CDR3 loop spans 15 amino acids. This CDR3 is CASSLEGYRDTEAFF. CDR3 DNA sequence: TGTGCCAGCAGCTTAGAGGGGTACAGGGACACTGAAGCTTTCTTT.

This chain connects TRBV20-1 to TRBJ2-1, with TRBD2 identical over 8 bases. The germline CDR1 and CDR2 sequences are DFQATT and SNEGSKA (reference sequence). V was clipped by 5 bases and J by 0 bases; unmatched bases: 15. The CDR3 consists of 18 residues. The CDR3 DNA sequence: TGCAGTGCTGGGGGGCAAGGGCTAGCGGGCCACTCCTACAATGAGCAGTTCTTC. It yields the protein CSAGGQGLAGHSYNEQFF.

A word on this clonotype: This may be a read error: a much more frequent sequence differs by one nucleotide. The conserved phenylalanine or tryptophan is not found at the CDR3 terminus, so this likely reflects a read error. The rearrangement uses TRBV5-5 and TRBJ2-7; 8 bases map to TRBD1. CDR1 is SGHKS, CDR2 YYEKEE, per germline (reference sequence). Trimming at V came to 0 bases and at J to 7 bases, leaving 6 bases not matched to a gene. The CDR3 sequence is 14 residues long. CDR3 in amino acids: CASSLGQGSWEQYY. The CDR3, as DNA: TGTGCCAGCAGCTTGGGACAGGGGTCGTGGGAGCAGTACTAC.

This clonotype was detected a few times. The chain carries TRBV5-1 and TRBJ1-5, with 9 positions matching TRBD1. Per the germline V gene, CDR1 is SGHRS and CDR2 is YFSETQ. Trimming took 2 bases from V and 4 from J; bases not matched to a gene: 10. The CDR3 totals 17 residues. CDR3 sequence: CASSFNRGREKNQPQHF. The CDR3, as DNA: TGCGCCAGCAGCTTTAACAGGGGGCGTGAGAAAAATCAGCCCCAGCATTTT.

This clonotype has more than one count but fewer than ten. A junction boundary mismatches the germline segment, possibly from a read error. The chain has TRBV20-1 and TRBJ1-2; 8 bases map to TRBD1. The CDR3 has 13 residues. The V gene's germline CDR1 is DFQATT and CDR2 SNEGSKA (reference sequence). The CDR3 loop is CSARVSDREGFTF. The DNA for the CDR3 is TGCAGTGCTAGAGTTTCGGACAGGGAAGGCTTCACCTTC.

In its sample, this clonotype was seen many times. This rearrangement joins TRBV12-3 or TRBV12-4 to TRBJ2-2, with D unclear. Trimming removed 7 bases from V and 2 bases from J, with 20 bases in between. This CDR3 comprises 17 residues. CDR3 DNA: TGTGCCAGCACTTCCCCCACGGAAGACCGAAACACCGGGGAGCTGTTTTTT. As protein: CASTSPTEDRNTGELFF.

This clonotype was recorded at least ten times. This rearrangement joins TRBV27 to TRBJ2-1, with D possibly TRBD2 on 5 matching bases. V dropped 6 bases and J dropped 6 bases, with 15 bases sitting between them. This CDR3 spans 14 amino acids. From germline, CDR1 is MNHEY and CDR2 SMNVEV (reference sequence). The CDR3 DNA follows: TGTGCCAGCAGCCCGAACGCTGCGGGCAATGAGCAGTTCTTC. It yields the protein CASSPNAAGNEQFF.

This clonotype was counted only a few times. The CDR3 nucleotides read TGTGCCACCAGTGACAGGGGGCCTGGGGAAGAGACCCAGTACTTC. Its protein product is CATSDRGPGEETQYF. V and J are TRBV24-1 and TRBJ2-5, with TRBD1 identical over 8 bases. In germline, CDR1 is KGHDR, CDR2 SFDVKD. There are 15 residues in the CDR3. After removal of 4 bases from V and 3 bases from J, the junction contained 6 bases not matched to a gene.

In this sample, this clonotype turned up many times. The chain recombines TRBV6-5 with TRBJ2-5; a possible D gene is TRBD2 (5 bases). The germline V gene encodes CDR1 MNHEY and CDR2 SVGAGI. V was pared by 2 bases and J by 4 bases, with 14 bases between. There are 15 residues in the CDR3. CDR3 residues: CASSYIGASPETQYF. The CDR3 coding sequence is TGTGCCAGCAGTTACATCGGTGCTAGCCCAGAGACCCAGTACTTC.

CDR3 in DNA: TGTGCCTGGGGGAACACCGGGGAGCTGTTTTTT. This encodes CAWGNTGELFF. The rearrangement joins TRBV12-3 or TRBV12-4 to TRBJ2-2; D is unresolved. The CDR3 covers 11 residues. V lost 11 bases to trimming and J lost 1 base, with 5 bases between them.

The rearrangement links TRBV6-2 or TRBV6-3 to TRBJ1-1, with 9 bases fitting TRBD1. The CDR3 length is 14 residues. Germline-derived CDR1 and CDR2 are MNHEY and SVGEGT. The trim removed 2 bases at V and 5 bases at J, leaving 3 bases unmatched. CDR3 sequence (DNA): TGTGCCAGCAGTTACACAGGGGGCCTTACTGAAGCTTTCTTT. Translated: CASSYTGGLTEAFF.

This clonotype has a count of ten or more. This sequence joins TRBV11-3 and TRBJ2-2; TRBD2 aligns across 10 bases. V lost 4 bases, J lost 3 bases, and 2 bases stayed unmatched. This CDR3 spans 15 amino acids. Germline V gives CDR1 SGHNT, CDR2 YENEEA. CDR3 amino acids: CASSSGTSDTGELFF. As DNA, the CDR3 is TGTGCCAGCAGCTCCGGGACTAGCGACACCGGGGAGCTGTTTTTT.

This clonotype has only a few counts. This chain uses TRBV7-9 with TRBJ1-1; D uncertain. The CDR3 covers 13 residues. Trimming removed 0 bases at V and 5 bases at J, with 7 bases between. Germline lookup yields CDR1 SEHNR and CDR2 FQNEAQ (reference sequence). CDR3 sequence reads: CASSLAAATEAFF. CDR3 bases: TGTGCCAGCAGCTTAGCTGCAGCTACTGAAGCTTTCTTT.

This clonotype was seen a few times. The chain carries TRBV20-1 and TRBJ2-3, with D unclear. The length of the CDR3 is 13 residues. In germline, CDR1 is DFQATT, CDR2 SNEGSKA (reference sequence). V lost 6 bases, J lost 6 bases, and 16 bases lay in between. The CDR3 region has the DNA TGCAGTGCCCCGGGTCCGGAACGGGATACGCAGTATTTT. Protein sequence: CSAPGPERDTQYF.

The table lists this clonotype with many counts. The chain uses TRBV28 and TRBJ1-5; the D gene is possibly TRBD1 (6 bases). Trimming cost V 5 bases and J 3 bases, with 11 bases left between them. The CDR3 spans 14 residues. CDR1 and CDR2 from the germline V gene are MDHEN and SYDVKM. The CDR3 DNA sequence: TGTGCCAGCAGTAAAGGGGGGATCAATCAGCCCCAGCATTTT. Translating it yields CASSKGGINQPQHF.

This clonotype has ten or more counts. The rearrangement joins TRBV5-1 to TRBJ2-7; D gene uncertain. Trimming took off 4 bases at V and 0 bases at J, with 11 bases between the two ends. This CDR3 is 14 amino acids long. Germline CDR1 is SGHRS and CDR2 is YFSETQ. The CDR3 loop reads CASSAGRISYEQYF. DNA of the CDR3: TGCGCCAGCAGCGCCGGACGGATCTCCTACGAGCAGTACTTC.

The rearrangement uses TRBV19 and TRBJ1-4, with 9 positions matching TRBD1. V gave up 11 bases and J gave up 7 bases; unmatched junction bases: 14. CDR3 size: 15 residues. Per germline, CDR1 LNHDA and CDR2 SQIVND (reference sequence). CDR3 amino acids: CAAESTGTGLEKLFF. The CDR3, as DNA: TGTGCCGCCGAATCAACCGGGACAGGGCTTGAAAAACTGTTTTTT.